These 15 T cell receptor beta chains originate from one sample sequenced in a study of CD8 T cells in ankylosing spondylitis. The study, taken as a whole, reports: Within ankylosing spondylitis blood, a TCR beta motif made up of several highly homologous variants appeared to be characteristic.

Using its own MiXCR run on the 5' RACE reads, TCRdb lists one record per CDR3 protein. Altogether around 770,000 distinct CDR3 sequences are present, roughly 20% being singletons, with the ten largest covering around 19%. Their target antigens are unknown. The sequencing sample was made of blood, either unsorted or a sorted T cell fraction (not recorded which). These receptor sequences come from a male donor with ankylosing spondylitis.

This clonotype was recorded a few times. This sequence joins TRBV27 and TRBJ1-1; D is possibly TRBD1 (6 bases). The germline CDR1 and CDR2 sequences are MNHEY and SMNVEV (reference sequence). V gave up 1 base and J gave up 5 bases, with 17 bases separating them. The CDR3 length is 16 residues. Here the CDR3 reads CASSLYRGGGGTEAFF. DNA for the CDR3: TGTGCCAGCAGTTTATATAGGGGGGGGGGTGGAACTGAAGCTTTCTTT.

This clonotype was counted only a few times. The rearrangement links TRBV28 to TRBJ2-7, with TRBD1 identical over 7 bases. Germline values: CDR1 MDHEN, CDR2 SYDVKM. The CDR3 loop spans 14 amino acids. Unmatched junction bases numbered 7, after V lost 6 bases and J lost 2 bases. The CDR3 nucleotides are TGTGCCAGCAGAGGCGACAGGGACACCTACGAGCAGTACTTC. Encoded protein: CASRGDRDTYEQYF.

This chain connects TRBV3-1 to TRBJ1-3; D not certain. Trimming pared 4 bases from V and 7 bases from J, leaving 17 bases between. The CDR3 covers 15 residues. Germline lookup yields CDR1 LGHDT and CDR2 YNNKEL (reference sequence). Here the CDR3 reads CASSRLRNPDNTIYF. CDR3 bases: TGTGCCAGCAGCCGCCTCAGAAATCCGGATAACACCATATATTTT.

This clonotype occurred a few times. This chain links TRBV6-1 with TRBJ2-2, with 12 positions matching TRBD2. V trimming: 6 bases; J trimming: 3 bases; junction bases outside the gene matches: 2. The CDR3 totals 15 residues. CDR1 is MNHNS and CDR2 is SASEGT in the germline V gene. The CDR3 here is CASRWTSGDTGELFF. The CDR3 nucleotides are TGTGCCAGCAGATGGACTAGCGGGGACACCGGGGAGCTGTTTTTT.

DNA for the CDR3: TGTGCCAGCAGCTCCTTAGCCGGAGTCCTTAATTCCTACAATGAGCAGTTCTTC. Residues: CASSSLAGVLNSYNEQFF. V and J are TRBV7-6 and TRBJ2-1, with D hard to call. Per germline, CDR1 SGHVS and CDR2 FNYEAQ. The CDR3 covers 18 residues. V gave up 4 bases and J gave up 1 base, with 20 bases separating them. The full variable domain, with the rest looked up from reference TRBV7-6 and TRBJ2-1, is GAGVSQSPRYKVTKRGQDVALRCDPISGHVSLYWYRQALGQGPEFLTYFNYEAQQDKSGLPNDRFSAERPEGSISTLTIQRTEQRDSAMYRCASSSLAGVLNSYNEQFFGPGTRLTVL.

The V gene is TRBV12-5, the J gene TRBJ1-2; D might be TRBD1 (6 bases). The germline gives CDR1 LGHNT, CDR2 FRNRAP. Trimming left V 2 bases short and J 6 bases short, with 10 bases between. The CDR3 covers 13 residues. CDR3 residues: CASGLFTGNGYTF. In DNA form, the CDR3 reads TGTGCTAGTGGTTTGTTTACAGGGAATGGCTACACCTTC.

The chain joins TRBV20-1 to TRBJ2-7; TRBD2 agrees at 7 bases. CDR1 is DFQATT and CDR2 is SNEGSKA in the germline V gene (reference sequence). J lost 2 bases, V lost 3 bases, and 7 bases had no gene match. The CDR3 totals 14 residues. The CDR3 loop reads CSARVGGRAYEQYF. The CDR3 nucleotides are TGCAGTGCTAGGGTGGGCGGGAGAGCCTACGAGCAGTACTTC.

Ten or more counts support this clonotype. The chain uses TRBV12-3 or TRBV12-4 and TRBJ2-7; 11 nucleotides line up with TRBD1. CDR3 length equals 13 residues. V was clipped by 7 bases and J by 9 bases; unmatched bases: 8. The CDR3 is CASTDRGRRGQYF. CDR3 sequence (DNA): TGTGCCAGCACGGACAGGGGGCGAAGGGGGCAGTACTTC.

The chain recombines TRBV10-3 with TRBJ2-7; a weak D match, TRBD1 (6 bases). V was cut by 2 bases and J by 0 bases, with 14 bases left in between. This CDR3 has 16 residues. Germline values: CDR1 ENHRY, CDR2 SYGVKD. The CDR3 here is CAISEASGTLSYEQYF. The CDR3 region has the DNA TGTGCCATCAGTGAGGCCTCCGGGACACTCTCCTACGAGCAGTACTTC.

This rearrangement joins TRBV5-5 to TRBJ2-1; 9 bases line up with TRBD2. The CDR3 runs to 14 residues. Germline CDR1 reads SGHKS; CDR2 reads YYEKEE (reference sequence). V dropped 0 bases and J dropped 8; count of bases not matched to a gene: 3. The CDR3 DNA follows: TGTGCCAGCAGCTTGGCTCGACTAGCGGATGAGCAGTTCTTC. Protein sequence: CASSLARLADEQFF.

The chain combines TRBV5-1 with TRBJ2-2, with no clear D. The V and J ends lost 2 bases and 5 bases respectively, with 13 bases between them. Germline V gene data show CDR1 as SGHRS and CDR2 as YFSETQ. The CDR3 contains 15 residues. Here the CDR3 reads CASSFWTEKTGELFF. The CDR3 nucleotides are TGCGCCAGCAGCTTCTGGACGGAGAAAACCGGGGAGCTGTTTTTT.

The gene calls are TRBV4-1 and TRBJ2-1, with 8 bases matching TRBD2. The CDR3 consists of 16 residues. The J segment lost 0 bases and the V segment lost 3 bases, leaving 4 bases of the junction unmatched. Germline V CDR1 and CDR2: MGHRA, YSYEKL. CDR3 residues: CASSQKSGSSYNEQFF. CDR3 sequence (DNA): TGCGCCAGCAGCCAGAAAAGCGGGAGCTCCTACAATGAGCAGTTCTTC.

This clonotype was seen more than once but under ten times. V and J are TRBV3-1 and TRBJ1-2; TRBD1 aligns across 9 bases. In germline, CDR1 is LGHDT, CDR2 YNNKEL (reference sequence). The CDR3 is made up of 13 amino acids. V lost 4 bases and J lost 8; bases outside the gene matches: 5. CDR3 region: CASSRDRDAGYTF. CDR3 nucleotides: TGTGCCAGCAGCCGGGACAGGGACGCCGGCTACACCTTC.

This clonotype was seen a handful of times. The V call is TRBV12-3 or TRBV12-4, the J call TRBJ2-2; D unresolved. Deletions cut 2 bases from V and 4 bases from J, with 5 bases between. The CDR3 sequence is 13 residues long. CDR3 in amino acids: CASSLQATGELFF. CDR3 sequence (DNA): TGTGCCAGCAGTTTACAGGCCACCGGGGAGCTGTTTTTT.

This clonotype appeared a few times. The rearrangement uses TRBV3-1 and TRBJ2-1; 15 positions agree with TRBD2. This CDR3 comprises 19 residues. Trimming removed 3 bases from V and 0 bases from J; junction bases left unmatched: 6. CDR1 is LGHDT and CDR2 is YNNKEL in the germline V gene (reference sequence). DNA of the CDR3: TGTGCCAGCAGCCATGGCCCGGGACTAGCGGGGGGCTCCTACAATGAGCAGTTCTTC. Protein: CASSHGPGLAGGSYNEQFF.